This entry lists 15 T cell receptor beta chains sequenced from one sample in a study of beta chain features in type 1 diabetes. As every portion of the isolated RNA was reverse transcribed, the sequencing read expressed TCRB transcripts. TCRdb's table, derived via immunoSEQ multiplex PCR, lists solely in-frame clones and lacks some. The sample has roughly 340,000 clones; approximately 12% are singletons. Study-wide results and limits: A moderate, significant TCRB CDR3 shortening appeared in type 1 diabetes across four CD4+ subsets.

The antigens for these receptors are not known. Source material: naive CD4+ T cells from blood. The receptors originated from a woman younger than 30 with type 1 diabetes.

This clone was seen more than once but under ten times. The rearrangement uses TRBV30 and TRBJ2-4; D gene uncertain. Germline loops: CDR1 GTSNPN, CDR2 SVGIG (reference sequence). Trimming left V 3 bases short and J 6 bases short, with 6 bases between. CDR3 size: 11 residues. The CDR3 sequence: CAWRERNIQYF. The CDR3 region has the DNA TGTGCCTGGAGGGAGAGAAACATTCAGTACTTC. The variable domain in full, completed from reference TRBV30 and TRBJ2-4, reads SQTIHQWPATLVQPVGSPLSLECTVEGTSNPNLYWYRQAAGRGLQLLFYSVGIGQISSEVPQNLSASRPQDRQFILSSKKLLLSDSGFYLCAWRERNIQYFGAGTRLSVL.

The chain couples TRBV11-2 to TRBJ2-2, with 8 bases that match TRBD1. The germline V gene encodes CDR1 SGHAT and CDR2 FQNNGV. V dropped 5 bases and J dropped 5; count of bases not matched to a gene: 7. This CDR3 has 15 amino acids. The CDR3 region has the DNA TGTGCCAGCAGCCCATCCAGGGGGCGAACCGGGGAGCTGTTTTTT. Translating it yields CASSPSRGRTGELFF.

This clone has a handful of counts. The V gene is TRBV4-3, the J gene TRBJ2-4, with TRBD2 matching 8 bases. There are 18 residues in the CDR3. V was clipped by 0 bases and J by 5 bases; unmatched bases: 12. Germline V CDR1 and CDR2: LGHNA, YSLEER. The CDR3 region has the DNA TGCGCCAGCAGCCAAGATTGGGATCAAAGCGGGGGCCAAAACATTCAGTACTTC. The encoded protein is CASSQDWDQSGGQNIQYF.

The V gene is TRBV7-9, the J gene TRBJ2-4, with TRBD2 identical over 8 bases. There are 14 residues in the CDR3. Looked up from germline, CDR1 is SEHNR and CDR2 is FQNEAQ (reference sequence). V shed 5 bases and J 6 bases; nucleotides not matched to a gene: 6. The CDR3: CASSPRAGGNIQYF. As DNA, the CDR3 is TGTGCCAGCAGCCCACGGGCGGGAGGAAACATTCAGTACTTC. Using reference TRBV7-9 and TRBJ2-4 for the parts outside the CDR3, the full variable domain is DTGVSQNPRHKITKRGQNVTFRCDPISEHNRLYWYRQTLGQGPEFLTYFQNEAQLEKSRLLSDRFSAERPKGSFSTLEIQRTEQGDSAMYLCASSPRAGGNIQYFGAGTRLSVL.

This clone was seen a handful of times. The chain recombines TRBV23-1 with TRBJ1-2, with 7 bases that match TRBD1. TRBV23-1 is labeled an ORF, and its function is uncertain. This CDR3 spans 13 amino acids. The J segment lost 8 bases and the V segment lost 7 bases, leaving 10 bases of the junction unmatched. The CDR3 here is CASTHRQGKGYTF. CDR3 DNA: TGCGCCAGCACCCATCGACAGGGTAAAGGCTACACCTTC.

The J gene is TRBJ2-7, the V gene TRBV6-6; no clear D gene. This CDR3 has 13 amino acids. The V gene lost 6 bases and the J gene lost 0 bases, with 9 bases spanning the gap. Germline V gene sequence: CDR1 MNHNY, CDR2 SVGAGI (reference sequence). This CDR3 reads CASSVVASYEQYF. The CDR3 nucleotides read TGTGCCAGCAGCGTGGTGGCCTCCTACGAGCAGTACTTC.

The CDR3 loop reads CASSLSPGGSYEQYF. In nucleotides, the CDR3 is TGTGCCAGCAGCTTAAGCCCAGGGGGCTCCTACGAGCAGTACTTC. The chain uses TRBV7-3 and TRBJ2-7; 7 bases are a match to TRBD1. The CDR3 consists of 15 residues. V shed 1 base, J shed 0 bases, and the junction held 3 bases outside the gene matches. Germline V gives CDR1 SGHTA, CDR2 FQGTGA. Together with reference TRBV7-3 and TRBJ2-7, the CDR3 gives the full variable domain: GAGVSQTPSNKVTEKGKYVELRCDPISGHTALYWYRQSLGQGPEFLIYFQGTGAADDSGLPNDRFFAVRPEGSVSTLKIQRTERGDSAVYLCASSLSPGGSYEQYFGPGTRLTVT.

This clone showed up just a few times. The chain employs TRBV29-1 and TRBJ2-2, with D maybe TRBD1 (5 bases). Germline CDR1 is SQVTM and CDR2 is ANQGSEA. The V end lost 4 bases, the J end lost 0 bases, and 12 bases lay between the germline ends. The CDR3 totals 15 residues. This CDR3 is CSVGGTRANTGELFF. The DNA for the CDR3 is TGCAGCGTTGGGGGCACCCGAGCGAACACCGGGGAGCTGTTTTTT.

V usage is TRBV14 and J usage is TRBJ2-1; TRBD2 agrees at 7 bases. CDR1 is SGHDN, CDR2 FVKESK, per germline. V lost 6 bases, J lost 4 bases, and 6 bases stayed unmatched. The CDR3 runs 14 residues. The DNA for the CDR3 is TGTGCCAGCAGGGGAGCGGGGTATTACAATGAGCAGTTCTTC. As protein: CASRGAGYYNEQFF. The full variable domain, its missing parts supplied by reference TRBV14 and TRBJ2-1, is EAGVTQFPSHSVIEKGQTVTLRCDPISGHDNLYWYRRVMGKEIKFLLHFVKESKQDESGMPNNRFLAERTGGTYSTLKVQPAELEDSGVYFCASRGAGYYNEQFFGPGTRLTVL.

The chain is built from TRBV7-2 and TRBJ2-5; 7 positions agree with TRBD2. Germline loops: CDR1 SGHTA, CDR2 FQGNSA. V shed 5 bases and J 7 bases; nucleotides not matched to a gene: 16. The CDR3 totals 16 residues. As DNA, the CDR3 is TGTGCCAGCAGCCCAGATGGGGGTGGGGGGGGACGGACCCAGTACTTC. Translated: CASSPDGGGGGRTQYF.

V is TRBV19 and J is TRBJ2-3, with 8 bases matching TRBD2. The CDR3 spans 14 residues. Germline V lookup: CDR1 LNHDA, CDR2 SQIVND (reference sequence). V gave up 2 bases and J gave up 6 bases; unmatched junction bases: 4. Here the CDR3 DNA reads TGTGCCAGTAGTATACGGGGGGGCCTGGATACGCAGTATTTT. This gives the protein CASSIRGGLDTQYF.

A few counts support this clone. The chain has TRBV7-9 and TRBJ1-5; D is uncertain. Per the germline V gene, CDR1 is SEHNR and CDR2 is FQNEAQ (reference sequence). The ends were cut back, 1 base at V and 4 bases at J, with 17 bases in the middle. The CDR3 covers 17 residues. For the CDR3, the DNA is TGTGCCAGCAGCTTAGTTGGTGCGGGAAGATGGAATCAGCCCCAGCATTTT. Translation: CASSLVGAGRWNQPQHF.

This clone has more than one count but fewer than ten. The chain uses TRBV7-2 and TRBJ2-5; 7 nucleotides align to TRBD2. Per the germline V gene, CDR1 is SGHTA and CDR2 is FQGNSA. V was clipped by 1 base and J by 6 bases; unmatched bases: 5. This CDR3 comprises 14 residues. The CDR3 bases are TGTGCCAGCAGCTTAGGAGCTAGCGGACAGACCCAGTACTTC. Its translation is CASSLGASGQTQYF.

The rearrangement uses TRBV7-9 and TRBJ1-1; D ambiguous. The CDR3 sequence is 13 residues long. Germline V lookup: CDR1 SEHNR, CDR2 FQNEAQ (reference sequence). V gave up 1 base and J gave up 0 bases, with 3 bases separating them. The CDR3 protein is CASSLDLNTEAFF. The CDR3 nucleotides read TGTGCCAGCAGCTTAGACTTGAACACTGAAGCTTTCTTT.

This clone was observed a few times. The chain is built from TRBV9 and TRBJ2-5, with TRBD1 matching 7 bases. The CDR3 contains 14 residues. V lost 3 bases and J lost 1; bases outside the gene matches: 3. Germline-derived CDR1 and CDR2 are SGDLS and YYNGEE. The CDR3 coding sequence is TGTGCCAGCAGCGGGGGACAGTTCCAAGAGACCCAGTACTTC. This encodes CASSGGQFQETQYF.